Reported below is one TCR beta chain. The antigen is undetermined. An end of the junction does not agree with germline; a read error may underlie this. Patients included in sequencing had previously demonstrated CD8+CD57+ cell expansion by flow cytometry. Beads were used to enrich CD8+CD57+ cells, producing a mean 1.6 ug DNA. This sample was included in a study of CD8+CD57+ T cells in acquired aplastic anemia. CDR1 and CDR2 from the germline V gene are MGHDK and SYGVNS. The CDR3 has 13 amino acids. General study points: A lower diversity was found for CD8+CD57+ cells than for total CD4+ and CD8+ pools in patients.

The TCR beta profiling, which covered VDJ combination and CDR3 sequence, was carried out using genomic DNA as the template. One entry per CDR3 protein results from TCRdb running MiXCR on the reads. The sample has about 21,000 distinct CDR3 sequences; roughly 40% are singletons. The V gene is TRBV25-1, the J gene TRBJ1-1; D is possibly TRBD1 (6 bases). The sample taken for sequencing was CD8+CD57+ T cells sorted from PBMCs. Specified subset: bead-enriched CD8+CD57+ effector memory T cells from SAA patients. The source of this sequence is a human donor with aplastic anemia. CDR3 residues: CASIYRVETEASF. The CDR3 DNA follows: TGTGCCAGCATCTACAGGGTAGAGACTGAAGCTTCCTTT.